A single T cell receptor beta chain is shown here with its context. The sample is drawn from a study of blood T cell repertoires in COVID-19. This table comes from immunoSEQ multiplex PCR, and its TCRdb copy is limited to in-frame clones, with some not included. The table has fewer than 700,000 clones, around 90% seen once; the top ten hold 7.5% to 9%. There are 14 residues in the CDR3. From germline, CDR1 is KGHDR and CDR2 SFDVKD. V was clipped by 0 bases and J by 3 bases, with 8 bases between them. Seattle participants joined during active infection and were tracked over time. Sequenced input: peripheral blood. The sequence came from a woman in her forties or fifties with COVID-19, enrolled during active disease. J is TRBJ2-7 and V is TRBV24-1; D is perhaps TRBD1 (6 bases). DNA for the CDR3: TGTGCCACCAGTGATTTGACAGGGCTCTACGAGCAGTACTTC. Its protein product is CATSDLTGLYEQYF.